This T cell receptor beta chain emerged from a study of blood T cell repertoires in COVID-19. Whole-study context: The study drew acute and convalescent COVID-19 samples from the United States, Italy and Spain. Nucleic acid was either cDNA or gDNA, and it came from T cells, B-cell-depleted T cells, or PBMCs.

Patients at the Seattle site were enrolled during active infection and followed longitudinally. This CDR3 comprises 12 residues. Germline values: CDR1 KGHSH, CDR2 LQKENI. Trimming took 5 bases from V and 11 from J; bases not matched to a gene: 7. Original data processing: Reference gene primer amplification gave estimated nucleated cell counts. Only in-frame clones appear in the TCRdb table, and some are missing; sequencing was by immunoSEQ multiplex PCR. D and trimming come from the DNA, and the V and J calls and clone size come from that table. The profile shows just under 350,000 clones, 88% of them singletons.

The V call is TRBV18, the J call TRBJ1-1; 8 positions match TRBD1. Sequenced: peripheral blood. The TCR originated in a woman aged 70-85 years with COVID-19, enrolled during active disease. CDR3 nucleotide sequence: TGTGCCAGCTCAGACGGACAGGGTGAGGCTTTCTTT. Amino acids: CASSDGQGEAFF.